These T cell receptor beta chains were read from a single sample in a study of CD8 T cells in ankylosing spondylitis. TCRdb recomputed calls from the 5' RACE reads with MiXCR, one row per CDR3 protein. Among 470,000 or so distinct CDR3 sequences listed, 25% to 30% were seen once. Material for sequencing was blood, either unsorted or a sorted T cell fraction (not recorded which). These receptor sequences come from a male donor with ankylosing spondylitis. CDR3s include the opening cysteine and the closing phenylalanine or tryptophan. A D gene is named only where the DNA matches it firmly. Clone size appears in some rows only: once, few, many, or a class for an expanded clone.

cdr3_nt,cdr3_aa,v_call,j_call,clone_size,d_call
TGTGCCAGCAGCGAGTGGACTAGCGGGACCTCCTACAATGAGCAGTTCTTC,CASSEWTSGTSYNEQFF,TRBV6-4,TRBJ2-1,-,TRBD2
TGTGCCAGCGTGCCGGGACTAGCTTTTGAGACCCAGTACTTC,CASVPGLAFETQYF,TRBV3-1,TRBJ2-5,-,TRBD2
TGTGCCACCAGTGACCTCCGGGACAGGGGGCTTGTTGCCGGGGAGCTGTTTTTT,CATSDLRDRGLVAGELFF,TRBV24-1,TRBJ2-2,few,TRBD1
TGCGCCAGCAGTCAACCAGGACAGATCATAGCCAAAAACATTCAGTACTTC,CASSQPGQIIAKNIQYF,TRBV23-1,TRBJ2-4,-,-
TGCAGCGTTGCTTGGGGGTTGGACACCGGGGAGCTGTTTTTT,CSVAWGLDTGELFF,TRBV29-1,TRBJ2-2,few,-
TGTGCCAGCACTAGGACAGTGGGTGGCTACACCTTC,CASTRTVGGYTF,TRBV12-3/TRBV12-4,TRBJ1-2,few,-
TGCAGTGCCCGGCGGGACAGATCGAACACTGAAGCTTTCTTT,CSARRDRSNTEAFF,TRBV20-1,TRBJ1-1,few,TRBD1
TGTGCCACCGGGACACTTAATTCACCCCTCCACTTT,CATGTLNSPLHF,TRBV6-6,TRBJ1-6,few,-
TGTGCCAGCCCGGGGAGACAGGGGTTTGCAACTAATGAAAAACTGTTTTTT,CASPGRQGFATNEKLFF,TRBV12-3/TRBV12-4,TRBJ1-4,few,TRBD1
TGCAGTGCTAGTACAGCGGTCCCTTGGGAGACCCAGTACTTC,CSASTAVPWETQYF,TRBV20-1,TRBJ2-5,-,-
TGCGCCAGCAGCTTGACTAGCGGGGCTGCCTACGAGCAGTACTTC,CASSLTSGAAYEQYF,TRBV5-1,TRBJ2-7,-,TRBD2
TGCGCCAGCCCTTGGTCGAACGGCGAGCAGTACTTC,CASPWSNGEQYF,TRBV5-1,TRBJ2-7,-,-
TGTGCCAGCAGCAGAGCCGGGACTGCCGTCGAGCAGTACTTC,CASSRAGTAVEQYF,TRBV6-1,TRBJ2-7,few,-
TGCAGTGCCCTGGGACTAGCGGGAGTTTCCTACAATGAGCAGTTCTTC,CSALGLAGVSYNEQFF,TRBV20-1,TRBJ2-1,many,TRBD2
TGTGCCAGCATCCAAGGGGGGCAATTCAATGAGCAGTTCTTC,CASIQGGQFNEQFF,TRBV11-3,TRBJ2-1,-,-
TGTGCCATCAAATCGGACGGCGAGTCTAGGCAGCCCCAGCATTTT,CAIKSDGESRQPQHF,TRBV10-3,TRBJ1-5,-,-
TGTGCCAGCCAGACAGGGCCGGGCTATGGCTACACCTTC,CASQTGPGYGYTF,TRBV3-1,TRBJ1-2,-,TRBD1
TGCAGTGCTAGCCTAGCGGGAGGGCCTGAGACAGATACGCAGTATTTT,CSASLAGGPETDTQYF,TRBV20-1,TRBJ2-3,few,TRBD2
TGCGCCAGCAGCTTGACGCGGTTTGGCTACACCTTC,CASSLTRFGYTF,TRBV5-1,TRBJ1-2,few,-
TGTGCCAGCAAAGGGAGGACAAGCACAGATACGCAGTATTTT,CASKGRTSTDTQYF,TRBV7-9,TRBJ2-3,-,-
TGTGCCACCTCTAGCGGTGGATACAATGAGCAGTTCTTC,CATSSGGYNEQFF,TRBV2,TRBJ2-1,-,TRBD2
TGCGCCAGCAGCTCAACAGGGAACAACTTGGAGACCCAGTACTTC,CASSSTGNNLETQYF,TRBV4-1,TRBJ2-5,-,-
TGTGCCAGCAGTGTACAGGGGCGGGACCCCACCTTC,CASSVQGRDPTF,TRBV27,TRBJ1-2,-,TRBD1
TGCAGCGTTGACTTGAACTACAATGAGCAGTTCTTC,CSVDLNYNEQFF,TRBV29-1,TRBJ2-1,few,-
TGTGCCATCAGTGGCGCAGGGGAAAGAGGCGGTACGCAGTATTTT,CAISGAGERGGTQYF,TRBV10-3,TRBJ2-3,few,-
TGTGCCAGCAAGGACAGGGGCGCGCCCCAGCATTTT,CASKDRGAPQHF,TRBV2,TRBJ1-5,-,TRBD1
TGTGCCAGCAGCCTCAATCCGACAGGGGGAAATGAAAAACTGTTTTTT,CASSLNPTGGNEKLFF,TRBV4-2,TRBJ1-4,-,TRBD1
TGTGCCACCAGTGACCTTCTAAGGGGACAAGAGACCCAGTACTTC,CATSDLLRGQETQYF,TRBV24-1,TRBJ2-5,few,-
TGTGCCAGCAGCCAAGAGAGTGTGAAGGGGTACTATGGCTACACCTTC,CASSQESVKGYYGYTF,TRBV3-1,TRBJ1-2,-,-
TGTGCCAGCAGTGCGCAGGGACTGAGGGGCACTGAAGCTTTCTTT,CASSAQGLRGTEAFF,TRBV6-1,TRBJ1-1,-,-
TGTGCCAGCAGCTCATCACTAGCGGGAGACGGAGATACGCAGTATTTT,CASSSSLAGDGDTQYF,TRBV7-9,TRBJ2-3,few,TRBD2
TGTGCCAGCAGCTTGCCGGGATACTCCCTAGATACGCAGTATTTT,CASSLPGYSLDTQYF,TRBV7-9,TRBJ2-3,-,-
TGTGCCAGCAGCTTGTTCGACAGGGGGAAACTGTTTTTT,CASSLFDRGKLFF,TRBV5-6,TRBJ1-4,-,TRBD1
TGTGCCATCAGTGAGTCCGAGACCCAGTACTTC,CAISESETQYF,TRBV10-3,TRBJ2-5,many,-
TGTGCCACCAGCCCCTGGGAGGGGCGGGGTGAGCAGTTCTTC,CATSPWEGRGEQFF,TRBV24-1,TRBJ2-1,few,TRBD2
TGCAGTGCTAGATCTGGACAGGGGAACATTCAGTACTTC,CSARSGQGNIQYF,TRBV20-1,TRBJ2-4,-,TRBD1
TGTGCCAGTAGTATAGATCAGACGGGACAGCCCCAGCATTTT,CASSIDQTGQPQHF,TRBV19,TRBJ1-5,-,-
TGTGCCAGCAGTTTGCGGACAGGCCCCTCTGGGGCCAACGTCCTGACTTTC,CASSLRTGPSGANVLTF,TRBV12-3/TRBV12-4,TRBJ2-6,-,TRBD1
TGCGCCAGCAGCTTGGACCAGAAGACCCAGTACTTC,CASSLDQKTQYF,TRBV5-1,TRBJ2-5,few,-
TGCAGTGCTAGAGCCCGGGACTTTCACTACGAGCAGTACTTC,CSARARDFHYEQYF,TRBV20-1,TRBJ2-7,once,-
TGCAGTGCTTGGGGGGGAACTAACTATGGCTACACCTTC,CSAWGGTNYGYTF,TRBV20-1,TRBJ1-2,-,-
TGTGCCAGCAGTCCCCTTACCCGCGGTCCATACTACAATGAGCAGTTCTTC,CASSPLTRGPYYNEQFF,TRBV6-1,TRBJ2-1,few,-
TGCAGCGTTGCGGGACACATGGAGACCCAGTACTTC,CSVAGHMETQYF,TRBV29-1,TRBJ2-5,few,-
TGTGCCAGTCTGGGACAGGGAGGCACCGGGGAGCTGTTTTTT,CASLGQGGTGELFF,TRBV7-8,TRBJ2-2,many,TRBD1
TGCGCCAGCAGCCAGCAGCCGAACTCCCCTAAACTCATGAACACTGAAGCTTTCTTT,CASSQQPNSPKLMNTEAFF,TRBV5-1,TRBJ1-1,-,-